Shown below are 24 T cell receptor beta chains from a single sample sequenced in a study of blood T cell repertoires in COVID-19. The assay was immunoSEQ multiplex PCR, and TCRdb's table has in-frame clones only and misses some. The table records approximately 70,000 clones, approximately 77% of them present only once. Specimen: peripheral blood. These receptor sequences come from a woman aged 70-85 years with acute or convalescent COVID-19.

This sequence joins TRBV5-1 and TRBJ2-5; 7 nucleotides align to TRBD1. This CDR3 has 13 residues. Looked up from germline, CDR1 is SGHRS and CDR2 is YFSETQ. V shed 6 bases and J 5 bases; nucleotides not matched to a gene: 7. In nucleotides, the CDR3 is TGCGCCAGCAAGTGGCAGGGACAGGAGACCCAGTACTTC. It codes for CASKWQGQETQYF.

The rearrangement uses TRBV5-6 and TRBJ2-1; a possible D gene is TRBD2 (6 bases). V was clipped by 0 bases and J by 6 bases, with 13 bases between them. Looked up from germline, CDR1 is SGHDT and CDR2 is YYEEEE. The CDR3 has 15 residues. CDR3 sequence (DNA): TGTGCCAGCAGCTTGGGAAGTAGCGGACTCAATGAGCAGTTCTTC. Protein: CASSLGSSGLNEQFF.

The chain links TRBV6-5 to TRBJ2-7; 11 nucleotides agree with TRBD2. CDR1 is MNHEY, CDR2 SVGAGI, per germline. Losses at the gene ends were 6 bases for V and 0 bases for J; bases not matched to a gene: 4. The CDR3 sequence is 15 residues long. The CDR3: CASSPTSGASYEQYF. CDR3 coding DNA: TGTGCCAGCAGCCCGACTAGCGGGGCCTCCTACGAGCAGTACTTC.

CDR3 in amino acids: CASSFGFNQPQHF. Here the CDR3 DNA reads TGTGCCAGCAGCTTCGGTTTCAATCAGCCCCAGCATTTT. V usage is TRBV7-9 and J usage is TRBJ1-5; D is ambiguous. The CDR3 totals 13 residues. The germline CDR1 and CDR2 sequences are SEHNR and FQNEAQ (reference sequence). Trimming cost V 3 bases and J 3 bases, with 6 bases left between them. Using reference TRBV7-9 and TRBJ1-5 for the parts outside the CDR3, the full variable domain is DTGVSQNPRHKITKRGQNVTFRCDPISEHNRLYWYRQTLGQGPEFLTYFQNEAQLEKSRLLSDRFSAERPKGSFSTLEIQRTEQGDSAMYLCASSFGFNQPQHFGDGTRLSIL.

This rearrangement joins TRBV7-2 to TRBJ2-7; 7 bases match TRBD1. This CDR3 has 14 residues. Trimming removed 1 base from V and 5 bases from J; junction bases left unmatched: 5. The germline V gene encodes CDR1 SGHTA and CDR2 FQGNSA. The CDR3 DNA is TGTGCCAGCAGCTTAGGACAGGGAGTCGACGAGCAGTACTTC. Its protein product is CASSLGQGVDEQYF.

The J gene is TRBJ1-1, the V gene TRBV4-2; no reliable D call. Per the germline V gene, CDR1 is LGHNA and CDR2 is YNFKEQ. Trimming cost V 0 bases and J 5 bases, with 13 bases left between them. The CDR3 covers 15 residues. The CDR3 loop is CASSQDGRETTEAFF. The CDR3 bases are TGTGCCAGCAGCCAAGATGGGAGGGAAACGACTGAAGCTTTCTTT.

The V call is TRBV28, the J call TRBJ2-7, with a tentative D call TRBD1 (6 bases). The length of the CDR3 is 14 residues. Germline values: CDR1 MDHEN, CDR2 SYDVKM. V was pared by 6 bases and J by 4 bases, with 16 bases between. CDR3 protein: CASRPSTGIYEQYF. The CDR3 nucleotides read TGTGCCAGCAGGCCTAGCACAGGGATTTACGAGCAGTACTTC.

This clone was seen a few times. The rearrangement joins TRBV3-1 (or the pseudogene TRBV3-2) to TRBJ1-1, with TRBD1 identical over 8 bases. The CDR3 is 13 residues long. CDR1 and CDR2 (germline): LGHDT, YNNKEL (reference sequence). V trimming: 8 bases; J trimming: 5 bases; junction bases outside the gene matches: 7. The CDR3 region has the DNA TGTGCCAGCGGTCCTAACAGGGGGACTGAAGCTTTCTTT. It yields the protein CASGPNRGTEAFF.

The CDR3 DNA follows: TGCGCCAGCAGCCAAGCGGGACAGGGGATTCAGCCCCAGCATTTT. Its translation is CASSQAGQGIQPQHF. The genes are TRBV4-1 and TRBJ1-5; TRBD1 aligns across 10 bases. The CDR3 consists of 15 residues. With 1 base clipped from V and 6 bases from J, the junction kept 3 bases outside the gene matches. CDR1 and CDR2 (germline): MGHRA, YSYEKL.

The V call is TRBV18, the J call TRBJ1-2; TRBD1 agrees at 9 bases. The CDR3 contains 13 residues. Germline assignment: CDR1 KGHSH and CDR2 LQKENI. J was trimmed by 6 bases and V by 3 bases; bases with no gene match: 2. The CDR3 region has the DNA TGTGCCAGCTCACCCGGACAGGGGCATGGCTACACCTTC. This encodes CASSPGQGHGYTF.

The CDR3 DNA reads as TGTGCCAGCAGCTTCGGGGGGTCGGGGGAGAGAGTCACTGAAGCTTTCTTT. Translated: CASSFGGSGERVTEAFF. The genes are TRBV7-6 and TRBJ1-1, with TRBD1 as a possible D gene (5 bases). The germline V and J ends were trimmed by 3 bases and 4 bases, with 21 bases remaining between them. This CDR3 region has 17 residues. Germline V gene sequence: CDR1 SGHVS, CDR2 FNYEAQ.

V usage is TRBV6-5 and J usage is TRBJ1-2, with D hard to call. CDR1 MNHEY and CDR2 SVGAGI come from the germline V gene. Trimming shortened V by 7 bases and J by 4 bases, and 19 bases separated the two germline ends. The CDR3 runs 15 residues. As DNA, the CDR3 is TGTGCCAGCACCCCAAGATTCGGGGTCGGCTATGGCTACACCTTC. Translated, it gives CASTPRFGVGYGYTF.

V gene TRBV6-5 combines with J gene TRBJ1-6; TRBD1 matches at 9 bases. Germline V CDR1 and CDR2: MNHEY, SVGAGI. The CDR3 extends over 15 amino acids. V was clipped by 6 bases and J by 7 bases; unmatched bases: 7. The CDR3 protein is CASRLGQGENSPLHF. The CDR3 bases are TGTGCCAGCAGGTTGGGACAGGGTGAGAATTCACCCCTCCACTTT.

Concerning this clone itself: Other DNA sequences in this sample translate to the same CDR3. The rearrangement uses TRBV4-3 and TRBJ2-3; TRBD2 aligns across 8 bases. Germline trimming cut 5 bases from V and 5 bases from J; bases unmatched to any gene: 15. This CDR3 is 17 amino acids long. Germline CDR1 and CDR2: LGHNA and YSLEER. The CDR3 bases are TGCGCCAGCAGCGGTGGTGCGGGGGGCCTCAGTAGAGATACGCAGTATTTT. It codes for CASSGGAGGLSRDTQYF.

The chain's CDR3 is CASSRQGLYYGYTF. The CDR3 nucleotides read TGTGCCAGCAGCCGACAGGGGCTTTACTATGGCTACACCTTC. The chain has TRBV7-9 and TRBJ1-2; 8 bases align to TRBD1. This CDR3 comprises 14 residues. Germline values: CDR1 SEHNR, CDR2 FQNEAQ (reference sequence). After removal of 5 bases from V and 3 bases from J, the junction contained 5 bases not matched to a gene.

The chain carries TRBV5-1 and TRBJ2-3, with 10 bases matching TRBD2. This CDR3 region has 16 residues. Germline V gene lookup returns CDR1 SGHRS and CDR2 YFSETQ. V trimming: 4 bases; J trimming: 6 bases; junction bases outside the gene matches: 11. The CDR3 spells CASSGGAGGAGDTQYF. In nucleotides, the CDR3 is TGCGCCAGCAGCGGTGGAGCGGGGGGGGCAGGCGATACGCAGTATTTT.

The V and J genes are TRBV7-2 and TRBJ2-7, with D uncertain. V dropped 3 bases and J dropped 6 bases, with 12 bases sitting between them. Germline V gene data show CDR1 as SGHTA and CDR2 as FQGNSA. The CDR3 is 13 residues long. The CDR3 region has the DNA TGTGCCAGCAGCTTTAATCTGGCTTCCGAGCAGTACTTC. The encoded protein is CASSFNLASEQYF.

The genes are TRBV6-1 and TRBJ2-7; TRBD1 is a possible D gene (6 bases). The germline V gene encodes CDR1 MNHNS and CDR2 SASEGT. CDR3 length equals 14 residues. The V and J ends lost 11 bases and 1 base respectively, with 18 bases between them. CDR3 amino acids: CACHDGGRSYEQYF. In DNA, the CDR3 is TGTGCCTGCCATGATGGGGGCAGATCCTACGAGCAGTACTTC.

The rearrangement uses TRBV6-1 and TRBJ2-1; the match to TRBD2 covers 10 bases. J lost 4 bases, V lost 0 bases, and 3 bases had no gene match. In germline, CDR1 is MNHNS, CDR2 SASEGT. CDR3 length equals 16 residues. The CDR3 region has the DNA TGTGCCAGCAGTGAAGCGGGAGCGGGAGGGTACAATGAGCAGTTCTTC. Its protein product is CASSEAGAGGYNEQFF.

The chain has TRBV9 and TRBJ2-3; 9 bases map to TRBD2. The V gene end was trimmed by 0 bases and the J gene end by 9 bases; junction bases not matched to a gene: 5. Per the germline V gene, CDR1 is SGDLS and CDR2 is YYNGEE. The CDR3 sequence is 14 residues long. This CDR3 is CASSVVGGGDTQYF. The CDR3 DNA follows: TGTGCCAGCAGCGTAGTGGGCGGGGGGGACACGCAGTATTTT.

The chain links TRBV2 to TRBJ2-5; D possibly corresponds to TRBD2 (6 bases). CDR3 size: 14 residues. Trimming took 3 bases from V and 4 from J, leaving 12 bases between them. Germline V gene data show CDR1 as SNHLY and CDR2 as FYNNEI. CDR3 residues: CASSETRLVETQYF. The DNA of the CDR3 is TGTGCCAGCAGTGAGACCAGACTAGTAGAGACCCAGTACTTC.

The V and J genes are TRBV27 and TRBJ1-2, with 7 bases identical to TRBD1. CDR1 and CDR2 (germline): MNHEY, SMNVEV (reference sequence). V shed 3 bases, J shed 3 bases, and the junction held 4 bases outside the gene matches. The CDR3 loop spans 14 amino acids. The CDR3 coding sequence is TGTGCCAGCAGTTTCCGGGACAGAGACTATGGCTACACCTTC. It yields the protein CASSFRDRDYGYTF.

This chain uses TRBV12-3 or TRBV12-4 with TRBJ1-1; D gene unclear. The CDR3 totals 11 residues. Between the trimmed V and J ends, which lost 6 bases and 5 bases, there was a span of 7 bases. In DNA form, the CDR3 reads TGTGCCAGCAGGGAGGATACTGAAGCTTTCTTT. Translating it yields CASREDTEAFF.

The CDR3 bases are TGTGCCAGCAGTCCCCTCTACGAGCAGTACTTC. This translates into CASSPLYEQYF. The chain couples TRBV2 to TRBJ2-7, with D unclear. The CDR3 sequence is 11 residues long. The V gene's germline CDR1 is SNHLY and CDR2 FYNNEI. V lost 5 bases and J 3 bases, leaving 5 bases between the germline ends. Full variable domain (rest looked up from reference TRBV2 and TRBJ2-7): EPEVTQTPSHQVTQMGQEVILRCVPISNHLYFYWYRQILGQKVEFLVSFYNNEISEKSEIFDDQFSVERPDGSNFTLKIRSTKLEDSAMYFCASSPLYEQYFGPGTRLTVT.